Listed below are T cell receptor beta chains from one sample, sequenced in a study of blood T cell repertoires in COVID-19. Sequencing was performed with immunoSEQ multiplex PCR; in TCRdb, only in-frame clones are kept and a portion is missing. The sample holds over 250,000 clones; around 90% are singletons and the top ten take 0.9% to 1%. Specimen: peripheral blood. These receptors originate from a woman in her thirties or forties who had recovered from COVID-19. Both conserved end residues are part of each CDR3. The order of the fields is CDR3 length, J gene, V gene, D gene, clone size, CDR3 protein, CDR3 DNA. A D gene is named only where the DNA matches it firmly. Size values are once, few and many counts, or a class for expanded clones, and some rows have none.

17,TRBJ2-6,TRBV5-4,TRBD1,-,CASSPGTAPSGANVLTF,TGTGCCAGCAGCCCGGGGACAGCCCCCTCTGGGGCCAACGTCCTGACTTTC
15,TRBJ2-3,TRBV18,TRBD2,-,CASSPSGTSTDTQYF,TGTGCCAGCTCACCTAGCGGGACAAGCACAGATACGCAGTATTTT
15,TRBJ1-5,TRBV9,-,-,CASSVGRVFNQPQHF,TGTGCCAGCAGCGTGGGCAGGGTTTTTAATCAGCCCCAGCATTTT
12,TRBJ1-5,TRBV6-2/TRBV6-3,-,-,CASSYGHQPQHF,TGTGCCAGCAGTTACGGGCATCAGCCCCAGCATTTT
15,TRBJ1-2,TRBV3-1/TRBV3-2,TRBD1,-,CASSQRDRASRGYTF,TGTGCCAGCAGCCAGCGGGACAGGGCTTCTCGGGGCTACACCTTC
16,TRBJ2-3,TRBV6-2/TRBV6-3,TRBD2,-,CASSDPSGRKTDTQYF,TGTGCCAGCAGTGACCCTAGCGGGCGGAAGACAGATACGCAGTATTTT
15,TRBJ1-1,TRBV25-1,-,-,CASERQGGVNTEAFF,TGTGCCAGCGAAAGGCAGGGAGGGGTGAACACTGAAGCTTTCTTT
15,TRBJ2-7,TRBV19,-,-,CASSIVWTANYEQYF,TGTGCCAGTAGTATTGTTTGGACAGCCAACTACGAGCAGTACTTC
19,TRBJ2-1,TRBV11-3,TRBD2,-,CASSLTGGAGVGHYNEQFF,TGTGCCAGCAGCCTCACCGGAGGCGCGGGAGTCGGTCACTACAATGAGCAGTTCTTC
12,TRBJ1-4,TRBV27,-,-,CASRPNGEKLFF,TGTGCCAGCAGGCCGAACGGGGAAAAACTGTTTTTT
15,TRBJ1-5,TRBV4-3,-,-,CASSQDPGGYQPQHF,TGCGCCAGCAGCCAAGATCCTGGCGGTTATCAGCCCCAGCATTTT
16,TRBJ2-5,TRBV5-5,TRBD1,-,CASSLGGQGPTETQYF,TGTGCCAGCAGCTTGGGGGGACAGGGTCCGACGGAGACCCAGTACTTC
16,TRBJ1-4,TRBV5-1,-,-,CASTTDSVATNEKLFF,TGCGCCAGCACCACGGACAGCGTTGCAACTAATGAAAAACTGTTTTTT
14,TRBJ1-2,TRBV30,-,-,CAWNLRGLIDGYTF,TGTGCCTGGAACCTACGGGGGTTGATCGATGGCTACACCTTC
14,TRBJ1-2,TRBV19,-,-,CASSIRGLGYGYTF,TGTGCCAGTAGTATCAGGGGATTAGGCTATGGCTACACCTTC
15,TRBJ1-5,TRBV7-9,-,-,CASSPGDGSNQPQHF,TGTGCCAGCAGCCCGGGGGACGGTAGCAATCAGCCCCAGCATTTT
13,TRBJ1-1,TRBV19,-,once,CASSMRTGTEAFF,TGTGCCAGTAGTATGCGGACGGGGACTGAAGCTTTCTTT
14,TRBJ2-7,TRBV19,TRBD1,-,CASSIEDRGYEQYF,TGTGCCAGTAGTATAGAGGACAGGGGCTACGAGCAGTACTTC
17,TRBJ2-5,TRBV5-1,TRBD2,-,CASSWRAGGPDQETQYF,TGCGCCAGCAGCTGGCGAGCGGGAGGGCCGGATCAAGAGACCCAGTACTTC
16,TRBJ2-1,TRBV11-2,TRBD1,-,CASSPRDRGSYNEQFF,TGTGCCAGCAGCCCCCGGGACAGGGGGTCCTACAATGAGCAGTTCTTC
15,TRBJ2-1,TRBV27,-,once,CASKARGWGYNEQFF,TGTGCCAGCAAAGCTCGGGGTTGGGGCTACAATGAGCAGTTCTTC
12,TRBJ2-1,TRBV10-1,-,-,CASSESLVPRFF,TGCGCCAGCAGTGAGTCGTTAGTCCCGCGGTTCTTC
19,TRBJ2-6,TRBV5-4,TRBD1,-,CASSTRGKGETSGANVLTF,TGTGCCAGCAGCACCAGGGGGAAGGGGGAGACCTCTGGGGCCAACGTCCTGACTTTC
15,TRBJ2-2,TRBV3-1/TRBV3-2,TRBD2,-,CASSQASGSSGELFF,TGTGCCAGCAGCCAGGCGAGCGGGAGTAGCGGGGAGCTGTTTTTT
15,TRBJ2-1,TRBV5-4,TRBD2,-,CASSLVGSGSGEQFF,TGTGCCAGCAGCTTGGTCGGTAGCGGGAGCGGTGAGCAGTTCTTC
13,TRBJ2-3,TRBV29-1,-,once,CSTGGTHTDTQYF,TGCAGCACCGGGGGGACACACACAGATACGCAGTATTTT
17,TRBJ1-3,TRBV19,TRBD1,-,CASSPPLPDRAGNTIYF,TGTGCCAGTAGCCCTCCCCTGCCGGACAGGGCTGGAAACACCATATATTTT
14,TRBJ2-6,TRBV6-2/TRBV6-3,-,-,CASSSGGRANVLTF,TGTGCCAGCAGTTCCGGGGGACGGGCCAACGTCCTGACTTTC
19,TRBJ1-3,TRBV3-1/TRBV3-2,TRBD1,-,CASSQADAGTGGLRGAIYF,TGTGCCAGCAGCCAAGCGGACGCCGGGACAGGGGGCCTTCGCGGAGCCATATATTTT
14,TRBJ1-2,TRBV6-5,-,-,CASSPRGAGYGYTF,TGTGCCAGCAGTCCCCGCGGCGCGGGGTATGGCTACACCTTC
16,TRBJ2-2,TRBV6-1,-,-,CASSEALRRGTGELFF,TGTGCCAGCAGTGAAGCGCTCAGGAGGGGCACCGGGGAGCTGTTTTTT
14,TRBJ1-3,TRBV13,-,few,CASSQEPPGNTIYF,TGTGCCAGCAGTCAAGAGCCTCCCGGAAACACCATATATTTT
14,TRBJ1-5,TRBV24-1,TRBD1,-,CATSDPGGNQPQHF,TGTGCCACCAGTGACCCAGGGGGGAATCAGCCCCAGCATTTT
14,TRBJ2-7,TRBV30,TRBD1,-,CAWEPDRGPYEQYF,TGTGCCTGGGAACCGGACAGGGGTCCCTACGAGCAGTACTTC
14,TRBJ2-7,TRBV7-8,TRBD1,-,CASSLGAGGYEQYF,TGTGCCAGCAGCTTAGGGGCAGGGGGCTACGAGCAGTACTTC
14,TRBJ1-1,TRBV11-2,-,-,CASSLEWGDTEAFF,TGTGCCAGCAGCTTAGAGTGGGGGGACACTGAAGCTTTCTTT
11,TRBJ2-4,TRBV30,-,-,CAWSQRGIQYF,TGTGCCTGGAGCCAACGAGGCATTCAGTACTTC
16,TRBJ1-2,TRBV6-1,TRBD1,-,CASSGRDRGANYGYTF,TGTGCCAGCAGTGGCCGGGACAGGGGGGCTAACTATGGCTACACCTTC
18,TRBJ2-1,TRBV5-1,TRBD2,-,CASSLRLGLAVTYNEQFF,TGCGCCAGCAGCTTGCGTCTTGGTCTAGCGGTGACCTACAATGAGCAGTTCTTC
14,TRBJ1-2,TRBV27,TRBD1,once,CASTQRGTVGGYTF,TGTGCCAGCACCCAAAGAGGGACAGTGGGAGGCTACACCTTC
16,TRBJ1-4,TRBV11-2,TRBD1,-,CASSDRGAIRPEKLFF,TGTGCCAGCAGCGACAGGGGGGCGATTCGGCCCGAAAAACTGTTTTTT
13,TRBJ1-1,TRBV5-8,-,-,CASSLTLGTEAFF,TGTGCCAGCAGCCTGACATTGGGCACTGAAGCTTTCTTT
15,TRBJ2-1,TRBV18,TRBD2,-,CASSPRGGRDDEQFF,TGTGCCAGCTCACCCCGGGGGGGCAGGGACGATGAGCAGTTCTTC
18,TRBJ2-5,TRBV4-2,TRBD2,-,CASSQALRTSGTGETQYF,TGTGCCAGCAGCCAAGCCCTAAGGACTAGCGGAACTGGGGAGACCCAGTACTTC
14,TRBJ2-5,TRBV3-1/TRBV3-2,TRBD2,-,CASTQRAGGETQYF,TGTGCCAGCACCCAGCGGGCGGGAGGAGAGACCCAGTACTTC
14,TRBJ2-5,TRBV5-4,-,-,CASSWGVGMETQYF,TGTGCCAGCAGCTGGGGGGTGGGCATGGAGACCCAGTACTTC
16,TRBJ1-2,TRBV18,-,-,CASSPLERPSHYGYTF,TGTGCCAGCTCACCGTTGGAGCGCCCCTCGCACTATGGCTACACCTTC
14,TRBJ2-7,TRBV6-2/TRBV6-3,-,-,CASSDPGLSYEQYF,TGTGCCAGCAGTGACCCGGGACTTTCCTACGAGCAGTACTTC
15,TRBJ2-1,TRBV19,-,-,CASSKQDPSYNEQFF,TGTGCCAGTAGTAAACAGGACCCCTCCTACAATGAGCAGTTCTTC
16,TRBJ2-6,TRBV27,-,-,CASSLSRGFGANVLTF,TGTGCCAGCAGTTTATCGAGGGGGTTCGGGGCCAACGTCCTGACTTTC
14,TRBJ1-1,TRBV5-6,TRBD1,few,CASSLLRQGGEAFF,TGTGCCAGCAGCTTGCTACGGCAGGGGGGCGAAGCTTTCTTT
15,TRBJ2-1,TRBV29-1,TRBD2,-,CSAHARLAGNNEQFF,TGCAGCGCCCATGCCCGACTAGCGGGGAACAATGAGCAGTTCTTC
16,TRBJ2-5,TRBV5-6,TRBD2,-,CASSLVGGPREWTQYF,TGTGCCAGCAGCTTGGTGGGAGGGCCCCGGGAATGGACCCAGTACTTC
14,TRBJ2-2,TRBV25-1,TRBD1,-,CASSGDRDTGELFF,TGTGCCAGCAGTGGGGACAGGGACACCGGGGAGCTGTTTTTT